Listed here are 20 T cell receptor beta chains from one sample, sequenced in a study of blood T cells in healthy people across ages. Combining a sample-barcoded 5' primer with a J-beta primer mix, a second PCR ran for about 7 to 12 cycles. Each CDR3 protein is one row after TCRdb ran MiXCR on the 5' RACE reads. The repertoire has hundreds of thousands of distinct CDR3 sequences, about 53% of them found once; the top ten carry about two fifths. The specimen sequenced was blood. The origin of the receptors is a man of 80 years or more in good health.

The chain has TRBV30 and TRBJ1-5; D gene uncertain. This CDR3 spans 13 amino acids. Germline CDR1 and CDR2: GTSNPN and SVGIG (reference sequence). V was shortened by 1 base and J by 7 bases, with 11 bases between the two germline ends. CDR3 sequence: CAWSAAGDQPQHF. DNA of the CDR3: TGTGCCTGGAGTGCCGCGGGTGACCAGCCCCAGCATTTT.

The rearrangement uses TRBV5-1 and TRBJ2-1; the D gene is possibly TRBD1 (5 bases). The DNA matches TRBJ2-7 better at its end, which makes the J call doubtful. This CDR3 comprises 18 residues. Per germline, CDR1 SGHRS and CDR2 YFSETQ. The CDR3 region has the DNA TGCGCCAGCAGCCCACGGGTGCGACCCGGTCAGGGCTACAATGAGCAGTACTTC. Amino acids: CASSPRVRPGQGYNEQYF.

This clonotype was recorded many times. The chain is built from TRBV4-1 and TRBJ2-1, with D unclear. Germline V gene sequence: CDR1 MGHRA, CDR2 YSYEKL. The V end was cut by 1 base, the J end by 8 bases, with 15 bases between. The CDR3 spans 15 residues. The CDR3 loop is CASSQAGKTTDEQFF. CDR3 DNA sequence: TGCGCCAGCAGCCAAGCCGGAAAGACAACAGATGAGCAGTTCTTC.

The rearrangement links TRBV18 to TRBJ2-5; D is possibly TRBD1 or TRBD2 (5 bases each). V lost 2 bases, J lost 5 bases, and 12 bases lay in between. Germline V gene data show CDR1 as KGHSH and CDR2 as LQKENI. This CDR3 spans 14 amino acids. CDR3 region: CASSPMGVSETQYF. CDR3 coding DNA: TGTGCCAGCTCACCAATGGGGGTCAGCGAGACCCAGTACTTC.

The chain uses TRBV20-1 and TRBJ2-1; D is undetermined. The CDR3 sequence is 13 residues long. Per germline, CDR1 DFQATT and CDR2 SNEGSKA (reference sequence). Between the trimmed V and J ends, which lost 2 bases and 6 bases, there was a span of 11 bases. The CDR3 DNA reads TGCAGTGCTAGATCAGCATGGGCCAATGAGCAGTTCTTC. Protein: CSARSAWANEQFF.

The chain couples TRBV6-5 to TRBJ2-7; no clear D gene. Per germline, CDR1 MNHEY and CDR2 SVGAGI. The ends were cut back, 5 bases at V and 2 bases at J, with 16 bases in the middle. The CDR3 consists of 15 residues. CDR3 sequence reads: CASSRLRTGTYEQYF. DNA for the CDR3: TGTGCCAGCAGTCGCCTTCGGACGGGTACCTACGAGCAGTACTTC.

This clonotype occurred a few times. This chain connects TRBV20-1 to TRBJ2-1; D is ambiguous. V shed 0 bases and J shed 10 bases, with 7 bases lying between them. The CDR3 consists of 11 residues. CDR1 and CDR2 from the germline V gene are DFQATT and SNEGSKA (reference sequence). CDR3 sequence reads: CSARDVREQFF. The DNA of the CDR3 is TGCAGTGCTAGAGATGTTAGGGAGCAGTTCTTC.

Only a few counts were recorded for this clonotype. The chain is built from TRBV7-2 and TRBJ2-7, with TRBD1 matching 9 bases. This CDR3 contains 17 residues. Germline CDR1 reads SGHTA; CDR2 reads FQGNSA. J was trimmed by 6 bases and V by 0 bases; bases with no gene match: 12. The CDR3 nucleotides are TGTGCCAGCAGCTTAGCCAGGTTGGGACAGGGAACTGTCGAGCAGTACTTC. Residues: CASSLARLGQGTVEQYF.

This chain links TRBV18 with TRBJ2-7; TRBD2 is a possible D gene (5 bases). The length of the CDR3 is 14 residues. The germline CDR1 and CDR2 sequences are KGHSH and LQKENI. V was shortened by 2 bases and J by 2 bases, with 10 bases between the two germline ends. CDR3 coding DNA: TGTGCCAGCTCACCAGGGTCTAGCCCCTACGAGCAGTACTTC. It codes for CASSPGSSPYEQYF. The whole variable domain, filled in from reference TRBV18 and TRBJ2-7, reads NAGVMQNPRHLVRRRGQEARLRCSPMKGHSHVYWYRQLPEEGLKFMVYLQKENIIDESGMPKERFSAEFPKEGPSILRIQQVVRGDSAAYFCASSPGSSPYEQYFGPGTRLTVT.

The chain employs TRBV15 and TRBJ2-5, with D unclear. This CDR3 contains 16 residues. Germline V CDR1 and CDR2: LNHNV, YYDKDF (reference sequence). Trimming took 1 base from V and 11 from J, leaving 23 bases between them. In DNA, the CDR3 is TGTGCCACCAGCAGAGTCGGGTCCTCCAACTACAATGAGCAGTACTTC. It codes for CATSRVGSSNYNEQYF.

On this clonotype: The junction and the germline gene differ at one end; a read error may be behind it. The V and J genes are TRBV10-3 and TRBJ2-7; a weak D match, TRBD1 (6 bases). The germline V gene has CDR1 ENHRY and CDR2 SYGVKD. The CDR3 covers 11 residues. This CDR3 reads CAITDSYERYF. The CDR3 DNA sequence: TGTGCCATCACGGACAGCTACGAGCGGTACTTC.

This chain uses TRBV28 with TRBJ2-7; D is ambiguous. The V gene lost 7 bases and the J gene lost 0 bases, with 7 bases spanning the gap. Germline values: CDR1 MDHEN, CDR2 SYDVKM. The CDR3 sequence is 12 residues long. The CDR3 loop reads CASIGGSYEQYF. In DNA, the CDR3 is TGTGCCAGCATTGGTGGCTCCTACGAGCAGTACTTC.

V is TRBV6-2 or TRBV6-3 and J is TRBJ2-1; the D is unclear. This CDR3 region has 14 residues. The ends were cut back, 2 bases at V and 6 bases at J, with 11 bases in the middle. Germline CDR1 MNHEY, CDR2 SVGEGT. CDR3 protein: CASSYDGVRNEQFF. CDR3 bases: TGTGCCAGCAGTTACGATGGCGTACGCAATGAGCAGTTCTTC.

J is TRBJ1-2 and V is TRBV30, with 8 bases lining up with TRBD1. Germline V gene sequence: CDR1 GTSNPN, CDR2 SVGIG (reference sequence). The V gene end was trimmed by 8 bases and the J gene end by 13 bases; junction bases not matched to a gene: 12. The CDR3 contains 11 residues. The CDR3 DNA reads TGTGCCGGGCAGACAGGGGCCCTGAGCACCTTC. The encoded protein is CAGQTGALSTF.

This clonotype came up a few times. A junction boundary mismatches the germline segment, possibly from a read error. V usage is TRBV5-1 and J usage is TRBJ2-1; a possible D gene is TRBD2 (5 bases). CDR3 length equals 11 residues. Germline assignment: CDR1 SGHRS and CDR2 YFSETQ. The CDR3 DNA reads TGTGCCAGCAGAGGGTACAATGAGCAGTTCTTC. Protein sequence: CASRGYNEQFF.

V gene TRBV5-1 combines with J gene TRBJ2-1; 7 bases line up with TRBD1. V shed 4 bases and J 7 bases; nucleotides not matched to a gene: 8. The CDR3 has 14 amino acids. Germline assignment: CDR1 SGHRS and CDR2 YFSETQ. CDR3: CASSPTAGGNEQFF. Here the CDR3 DNA reads TGCGCCAGCAGCCCCACGGCAGGGGGTAATGAGCAGTTCTTC.

Only a few counts were recorded for this clonotype. The gene calls are TRBV10-3 and TRBJ1-4; a possible D gene is TRBD1 (6 bases). The V gene lost 2 bases and the J gene lost 14 bases, with 12 bases spanning the gap. Germline CDR1 reads ENHRY; CDR2 reads SYGVKD. The length of the CDR3 is 12 residues. In DNA, the CDR3 is TGTGCCATCAGTGAGCTACAGGGAAGGCTGTTTTTT. Residues: CAISELQGRLFF.

This clonotype was seen once. The chain links TRBV11-3 to TRBJ2-1, with TRBD2 matching over 9 bases. The junction had 9 bases not matched to a gene; V was cut back by 5 bases and J by 1 base. The CDR3 is 17 amino acids. Germline loops: CDR1 SGHNT, CDR2 YENEEA. The DNA for the CDR3 is TGTGCCAGCAGCCGCCAGGGAAGCGGGAGGTCCTACAATGAGCAGTTCTTC. It codes for CASSRQGSGRSYNEQFF.

In this sample, this clonotype turned up a few times. This chain joins TRBV5-1 and TRBJ2-7, with TRBD1 as a possible D gene (5 bases). The CDR3 contains 12 residues. Between the trimmed V and J ends, which lost 0 bases and 7 bases, there was a span of 8 bases. Germline CDR1 is SGHRS and CDR2 is YFSETQ. CDR3 nucleotide sequence: TGCGCCAGCAGCTTGGAGGGGCGGGAGCAGTACTTC. Amino acid sequence: CASSLEGREQYF.

This chain joins TRBV5-5 and TRBJ2-1; TRBD2 matches at 12 bases. J gave up 12 bases and V 0 bases, and 10 bases lay outside the gene matches. Germline V gene lookup returns CDR1 SGHKS and CDR2 YYEKEE (reference sequence). This CDR3 is 16 amino acids long. The CDR3 nucleotides read TGTGCCAGCAGCTTGGACGCTAGCGGGAGGGCCGTGGGGCAGTTCTTC. It codes for CASSLDASGRAVGQFF.